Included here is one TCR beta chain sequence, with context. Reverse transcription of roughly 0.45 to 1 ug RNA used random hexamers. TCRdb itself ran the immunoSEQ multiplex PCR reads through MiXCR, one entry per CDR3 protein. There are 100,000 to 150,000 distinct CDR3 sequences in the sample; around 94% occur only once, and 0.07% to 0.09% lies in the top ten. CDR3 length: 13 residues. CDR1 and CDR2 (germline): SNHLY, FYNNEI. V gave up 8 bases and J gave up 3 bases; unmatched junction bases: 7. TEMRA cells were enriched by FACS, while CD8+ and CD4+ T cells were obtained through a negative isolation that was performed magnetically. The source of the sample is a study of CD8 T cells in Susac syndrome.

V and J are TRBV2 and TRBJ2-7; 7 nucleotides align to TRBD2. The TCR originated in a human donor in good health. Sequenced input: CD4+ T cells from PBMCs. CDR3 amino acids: CASGGGTYYEQYF. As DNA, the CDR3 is TGTGCCAGCGGGGGGGGGACGTACTACGAGCAGTACTTC.